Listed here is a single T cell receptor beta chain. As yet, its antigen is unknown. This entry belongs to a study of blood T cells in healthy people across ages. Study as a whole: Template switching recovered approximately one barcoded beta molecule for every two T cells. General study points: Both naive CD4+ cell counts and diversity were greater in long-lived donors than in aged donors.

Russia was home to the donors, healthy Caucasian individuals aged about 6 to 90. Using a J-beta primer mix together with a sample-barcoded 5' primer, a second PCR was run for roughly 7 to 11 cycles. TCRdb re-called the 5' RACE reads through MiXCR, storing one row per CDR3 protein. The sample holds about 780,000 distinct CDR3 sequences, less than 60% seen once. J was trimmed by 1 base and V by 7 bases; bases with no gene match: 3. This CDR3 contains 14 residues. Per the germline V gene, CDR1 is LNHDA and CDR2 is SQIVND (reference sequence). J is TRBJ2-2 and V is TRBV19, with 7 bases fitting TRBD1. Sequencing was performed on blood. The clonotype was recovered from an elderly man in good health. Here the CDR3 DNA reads TGTGCCAGTACCCGGGACAGGAACACCGGGGAGCTGTTTTTT. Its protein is CASTRDRNTGELFF.